This T cell receptor (beta chain) was captured by sequencing in a study of Graves' ophthalmopathy and Graves' hyperthyroidism. Study at large: Before any treatment, peripheral blood was taken at the initial diagnosis.

Eligible hyperthyroidism cases comprised new diagnoses of under 2 months' duration in individuals aged 18 to 65. The diagnostic workup employed clinical symptoms, serum thyroxine, TRAb, thyroid ultrasound and orbital computed tomography. Amplified TCR beta CDR3 regions were obtained using RNA transcripts as template. The library came from an HTBI-primed first-round RT-PCR and a second-round multiplex PCR. TCRdb reprocessed the multiplex PCR reads with MiXCR, giving one entry per CDR3 protein. The profile shows about 400,000 distinct CDR3 sequences, roughly 15% of them singletons. This CDR3 has 15 amino acids. Germline trimming cut 9 bases from V and 0 bases from J; bases unmatched to any gene: 9. CDR1 is WSHSY, CDR2 SAAADI, per germline. This clonotype has at least ten counts.

The chain couples TRBV10-2 to TRBJ1-2, with TRBD1 identical over 8 bases. The material sequenced was peripheral blood. The clonotype originates from a woman aged 18 to 35 with stable Graves' hyperthyroidism. The DNA for the CDR3 is TGCGCCAGTGTCAGGGGGCTATCGGCTAACTATGGCTACACCTTC. It codes for CASVRGLSANYGYTF.